A selection of T cell receptor beta chains follows, all from one sample in a study of neurological immune-mediated disorders. MiXCR, applied by TCRdb to the 5' RACE reads, yields one record per CDR3 protein. The repertoire holds about 21,000 distinct CDR3 sequences, with around 6% as singletons. The specimen sequenced was CD8+ T cells from blood. These receptors were obtained from a man aged 18-30 years in good health. Both conserved end residues are part of each CDR3. The D gene is left open where the match is weak. For some rows the clone size is stated as once, few or many, or as a class when expanded; others skip it.

cdr3_length: 12
v_call: TRBV27
j_call: TRBJ2-2
d_call: -
clone_size: many
cdr3_aa: CASSPLGGELFF
cdr3_nt: TGTGCCAGCAGTCCACTTGGCGGGGAGCTGTTTTTT

cdr3_length: 11
v_call: TRBV6-2/TRBV6-3
j_call: TRBJ1-5
d_call: -
clone_size: many
cdr3_aa: CASRRNQPQHF
cdr3_nt: TGTGCCAGCAGGAGGAATCAGCCCCAGCATTTT

cdr3_length: 16
v_call: TRBV7-6
j_call: TRBJ2-3
d_call: -
clone_size: many
cdr3_aa: CASSWLAEPSTDTQYF
cdr3_nt: TGTGCCAGCAGCTGGCTAGCCGAACCTAGCACAGATACGCAGTATTTT

cdr3_length: 13
v_call: TRBV6-5
j_call: TRBJ2-5
d_call: -
clone_size: many
cdr3_aa: CASSRTAEETQYF
cdr3_nt: TGTGCCAGCAGCAGGACAGCAGAAGAGACCCAGTACTTC

cdr3_length: 11
v_call: TRBV29-1
j_call: TRBJ1-1
d_call: -
clone_size: many
cdr3_aa: CSVVVAAEAFF
cdr3_nt: TGCAGCGTTGTGGTTGCCGCTGAAGCTTTCTTT

cdr3_length: 14
v_call: TRBV20-1
j_call: TRBJ1-5
d_call: -
clone_size: many
cdr3_aa: CSARDGGSNQPQHF
cdr3_nt: TGCAGTGCTAGAGATGGTGGCAGCAATCAGCCCCAGCATTTT

cdr3_length: 10
v_call: TRBV29-1
j_call: TRBJ1-1
d_call: -
clone_size: many
cdr3_aa: CSGWGTEAFF
cdr3_nt: TGCAGCGGGTGGGGCACTGAAGCTTTCTTT

cdr3_length: 13
v_call: TRBV20-1
j_call: TRBJ1-5
d_call: -
clone_size: many
cdr3_aa: CSASSESYQPQHF
cdr3_nt: TGCAGTGCTAGCAGCGAAAGCTATCAGCCCCAGCATTTT

cdr3_length: 16
v_call: TRBV29-1
j_call: TRBJ2-5
d_call: -
clone_size: many
cdr3_aa: CSVEDRFGVGGETQYF
cdr3_nt: TGCAGCGTTGAAGATCGTTTTGGGGTAGGGGGAGAGACCCAGTACTTC

cdr3_length: 15
v_call: TRBV6-2/TRBV6-3
j_call: TRBJ2-7
d_call: TRBD2
clone_size: many
cdr3_aa: CASSSWLADTYEQYF
cdr3_nt: TGTGCCAGCAGTTCATGGCTAGCGGATACCTACGAGCAGTACTTC

cdr3_length: 13
v_call: TRBV12-3/TRBV12-4
j_call: TRBJ2-3
d_call: -
clone_size: many
cdr3_aa: CASSRAITDTQYF
cdr3_nt: TGTGCCAGCAGCAGGGCGATCACAGATACGCAGTATTTT

cdr3_length: 15
v_call: TRBV6-5
j_call: TRBJ2-3
d_call: -
clone_size: few
cdr3_aa: CASSPVAASTDTQYF
cdr3_nt: TGTGCCAGCAGCCCGGTGGCGGCCAGCACAGATACGCAGTATTTT

cdr3_length: 15
v_call: TRBV5-6
j_call: TRBJ2-3
d_call: -
clone_size: medium-sized
cdr3_aa: CASSPGMSNTDTQYF
cdr3_nt: TGTGCCAGCAGTCCGGGGATGTCTAACACAGATACGCAGTATTTT

cdr3_length: 14
v_call: TRBV6-1
j_call: TRBJ2-7
d_call: TRBD1
clone_size: many
cdr3_aa: CASSEVAGGNEQYF
cdr3_nt: TGTGCCAGCAGTGAAGTGGCAGGGGGCAACGAGCAGTACTTC

cdr3_length: 15
v_call: TRBV4-1
j_call: TRBJ1-5
d_call: -
clone_size: many
cdr3_aa: CASSQTGYSNQPQHF
cdr3_nt: TGCGCCAGCAGCCAAACAGGGTATAGCAATCAGCCCCAGCATTTT

cdr3_length: 15
v_call: TRBV4-1
j_call: TRBJ1-5
d_call: -
clone_size: -
cdr3_aa: CASSQVSGSNQPQHF
cdr3_nt: TGCGCCAGCAGCCAAGTTTCGGGGAGCAATCAGCCCCAGCATTTT

cdr3_length: 13
v_call: TRBV27
j_call: TRBJ2-7
d_call: -
clone_size: many
cdr3_aa: CASSHGDNYEQYF
cdr3_nt: TGTGCCAGCAGTCATGGGGACAACTACGAGCAGTACTTC

cdr3_length: 16
v_call: TRBV4-3
j_call: TRBJ1-3
d_call: -
clone_size: many
cdr3_aa: CASSQAARWAGNTIYF
cdr3_nt: TGCGCCAGCAGCCAAGCGGCGCGGTGGGCTGGAAACACCATATATTTT

cdr3_length: 15
v_call: TRBV20-1
j_call: TRBJ2-7
d_call: TRBD1
clone_size: many
cdr3_aa: CSARVGQAFLHEQYF
cdr3_nt: TGCAGTGCTAGAGTCGGACAGGCGTTTTTGCACGAGCAGTACTTC

cdr3_length: 15
v_call: TRBV7-9
j_call: TRBJ1-1
d_call: -
clone_size: many
cdr3_aa: CASSPDDSGNTEAFF
cdr3_nt: TGTGCCAGCAGCCCTGATGACAGCGGGAACACTGAAGCTTTCTTT

cdr3_length: 16
v_call: TRBV5-6
j_call: TRBJ2-3
d_call: -
clone_size: many
cdr3_aa: CASSPTGHYGPDTQYF
cdr3_nt: TGTGCCAGCAGCCCGACCGGACACTACGGACCAGATACGCAGTATTTT

cdr3_length: 15
v_call: TRBV7-2
j_call: TRBJ1-2
d_call: -
clone_size: many
cdr3_aa: CASSLTTGINYGYTF
cdr3_nt: TGTGCCAGCAGCCTCACTACGGGGATAAACTATGGCTACACCTTC

cdr3_length: 14
v_call: TRBV6-1
j_call: TRBJ1-2
d_call: -
clone_size: many
cdr3_aa: CASSEAGRVEGYTF
cdr3_nt: TGTGCCAGCAGTGAAGCCGGCAGGGTGGAAGGCTACACCTTC